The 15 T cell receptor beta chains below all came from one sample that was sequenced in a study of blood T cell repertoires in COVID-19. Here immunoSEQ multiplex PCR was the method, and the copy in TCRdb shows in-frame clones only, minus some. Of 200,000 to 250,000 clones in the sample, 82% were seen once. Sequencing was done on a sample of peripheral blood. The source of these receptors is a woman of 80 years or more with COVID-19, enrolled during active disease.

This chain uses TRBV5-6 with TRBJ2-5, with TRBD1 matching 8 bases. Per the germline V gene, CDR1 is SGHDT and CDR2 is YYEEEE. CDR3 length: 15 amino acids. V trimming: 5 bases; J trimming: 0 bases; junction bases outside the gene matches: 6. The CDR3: CASRSTGEYQETQYF. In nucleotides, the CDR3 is TGTGCCAGCAGATCGACAGGGGAATACCAAGAGACCCAGTACTTC.

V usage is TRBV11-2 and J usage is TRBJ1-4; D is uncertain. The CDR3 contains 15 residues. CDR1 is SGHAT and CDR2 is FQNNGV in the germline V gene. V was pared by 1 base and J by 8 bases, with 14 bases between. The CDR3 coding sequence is TGTGCCAGCAGCTTAGTATTCGGTCTAGGAGAAAAACTGTTTTTT. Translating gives CASSLVFGLGEKLFF.

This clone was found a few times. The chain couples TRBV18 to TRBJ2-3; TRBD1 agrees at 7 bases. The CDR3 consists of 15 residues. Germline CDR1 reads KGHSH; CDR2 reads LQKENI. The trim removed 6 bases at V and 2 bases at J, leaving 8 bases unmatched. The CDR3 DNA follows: TGTGCCAGCTCTCGAGGACAGGAGCTCACAGATACGCAGTATTTT. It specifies CASSRGQELTDTQYF.

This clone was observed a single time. In DNA, the CDR3 is TGTGCCAGCAGTCTCAACAGGGGGTGGAACACTGAAGCTTTCTTT. Amino acid sequence: CASSLNRGWNTEAFF. The chain uses TRBV28 and TRBJ1-1, with TRBD1 identical over 8 bases. Germline loops: CDR1 MDHEN, CDR2 SYDVKM. Trimming removed 5 bases from V and 1 base from J; junction bases left unmatched: 6. The CDR3 is made up of 15 amino acids.

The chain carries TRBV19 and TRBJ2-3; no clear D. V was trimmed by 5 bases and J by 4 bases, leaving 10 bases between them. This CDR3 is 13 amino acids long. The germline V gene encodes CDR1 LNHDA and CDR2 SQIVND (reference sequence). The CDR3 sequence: CASSVQISDTQYF. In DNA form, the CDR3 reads TGTGCCAGTAGTGTACAGATTTCAGATACGCAGTATTTT.

CDR3 region: CAWSLGADTQYF. Here the CDR3 DNA reads TGTGCCTGGAGTTTGGGCGCAGATACGCAGTATTTT. V usage is TRBV30 and J usage is TRBJ2-3; no reliable D call. The germline V gene has CDR1 GTSNPN and CDR2 SVGIG (reference sequence). This CDR3 has 12 residues. V lost 2 bases to trimming and J lost 4 bases, with 7 bases between them.

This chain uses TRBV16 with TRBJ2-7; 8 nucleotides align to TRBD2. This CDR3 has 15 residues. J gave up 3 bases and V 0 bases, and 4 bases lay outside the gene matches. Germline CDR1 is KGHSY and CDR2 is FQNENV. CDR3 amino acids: CASSQSAGGFYEQYF. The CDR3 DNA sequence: TGTGCCAGCAGCCAATCGGCGGGGGGCTTCTACGAGCAGTACTTC. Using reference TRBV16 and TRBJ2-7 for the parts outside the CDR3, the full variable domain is GEEVAQTPKHLVRGEGQKAKLYCAPIKGHSYVFWYQQVLKNEFKFLISFQNENVFDETGMPKERFSAKCLPNSPCSLEIQATKLEDSAVYFCASSQSAGGFYEQYFGPGTRLTVT.

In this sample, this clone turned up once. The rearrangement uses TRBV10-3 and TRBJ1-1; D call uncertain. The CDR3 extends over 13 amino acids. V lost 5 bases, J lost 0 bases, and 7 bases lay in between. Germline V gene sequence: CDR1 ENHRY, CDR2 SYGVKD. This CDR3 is CAISPGVNTEAFF. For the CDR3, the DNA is TGTGCCATCAGTCCGGGAGTGAACACTGAAGCTTTCTTT.

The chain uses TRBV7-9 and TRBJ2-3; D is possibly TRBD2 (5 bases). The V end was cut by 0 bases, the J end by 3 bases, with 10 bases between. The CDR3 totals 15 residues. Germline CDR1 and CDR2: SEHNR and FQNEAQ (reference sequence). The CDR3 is CASSLATGITDTQYF. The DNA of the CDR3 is TGTGCCAGCAGCTTAGCGACGGGGATAACAGATACGCAGTATTTT.

The CDR3 DNA reads as TGTGCCAGCAGTATAGGAGGGCGCGGCTACACCTTC. Amino acid sequence: CASSIGGRGYTF. The genes are TRBV12-3 or TRBV12-4 and TRBJ1-2; no reliable D call. With 5 bases removed from V and 8 bases from J, the gap between germline ends came to 12 bases. The CDR3 contains 12 residues.

DNA of the CDR3: TGTGCCAGTAGTAAGCAGCGGGGGGCGTACAATGAGCAGTTCTTC. The encoded protein is CASSKQRGAYNEQFF. The chain combines TRBV19 with TRBJ2-1; 9 nucleotides match TRBD2. This CDR3 has 15 residues. J lost 4 bases, V lost 4 bases, and 5 bases had no gene match. Germline assignment: CDR1 LNHDA and CDR2 SQIVND (reference sequence). Together with reference TRBV19 and TRBJ2-1, the CDR3 gives the full variable domain: DGGITQSPKYLFRKEGQNVTLSCEQNLNHDAMYWYRQDPGQGLRLIYYSQIVNDFQKGDIAEGYSVSREKKESFPLTVTSAQKNPTAFYLCASSKQRGAYNEQFFGPGTRLTVL.

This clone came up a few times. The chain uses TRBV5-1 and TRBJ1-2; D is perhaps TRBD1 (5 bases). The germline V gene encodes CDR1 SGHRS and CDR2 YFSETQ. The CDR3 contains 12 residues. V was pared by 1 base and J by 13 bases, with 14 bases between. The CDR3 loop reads CASSLLVGGITF. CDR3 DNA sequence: TGCGCCAGCAGCTTGCTGGTGGGGGGAATCACCTTC.

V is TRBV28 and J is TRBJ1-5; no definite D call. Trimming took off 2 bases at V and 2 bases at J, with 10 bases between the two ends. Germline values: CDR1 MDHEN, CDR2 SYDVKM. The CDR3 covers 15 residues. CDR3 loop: CASSLGVSGNQPQHF. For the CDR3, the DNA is TGTGCCAGCAGTTTAGGAGTTTCGGGCAATCAGCCCCAGCATTTT.

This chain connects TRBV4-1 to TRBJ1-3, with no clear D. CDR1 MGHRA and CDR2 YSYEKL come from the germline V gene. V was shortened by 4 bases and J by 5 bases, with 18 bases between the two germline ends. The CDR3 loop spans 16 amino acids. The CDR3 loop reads CASSLQALGRRNTIYF. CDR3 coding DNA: TGCGCCAGCAGCCTCCAGGCCTTGGGTAGGCGAAACACCATATATTTT.

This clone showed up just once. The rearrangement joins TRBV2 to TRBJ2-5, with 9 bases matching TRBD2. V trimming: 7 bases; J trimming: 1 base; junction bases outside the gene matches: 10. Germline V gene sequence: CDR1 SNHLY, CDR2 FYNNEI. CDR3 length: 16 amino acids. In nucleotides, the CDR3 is TGTGCCAGCAAGTTAGCGGGAGCACTCGGCCAAGAGACCCAGTACTTC. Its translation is CASKLAGALGQETQYF.